One sample yielded the 3 T cell receptor beta chains listed below, sequenced in a study of shared clonotypes between healthy human individuals (dated by TCRdb to about 2020). Library preparation was by the immunoSEQ multiplex PCR assay. The clones in this table, taken by TCRdb from immuneACCESS, are in-frame only. Not every clone is retained; where verified, under half of the shortfall comes from an unresolved V gene, and the cause of the rest is unknown. In this sample the table shows hundreds of thousands of clones, almost 95% of which occur a single time. The top ten clonotypes cover less than 25% of the sample. CD8 naive samples were obtained by positive selection for CCR7 among CD45RO-negative cells, yielding a CD45RA+CCR7+ population from which TemRA cells were excluded. Sequenced input: naive CD8+ T cells sorted from blood. The meaning of the sample's cell subset or site label: CD45RA+CCR7+. These receptor sequences come from a man aged 25-40 years in good health.

V and J are TRBV5-8 and TRBJ2-7; weak D call: TRBD2 (6 bases). V lost 2 bases, J lost 5 bases, and 11 bases lay in between. This CDR3 is 13 amino acids long. Germline V gives CDR1 SGHTS, CDR2 YDEGEE. The CDR3 DNA is TGTGCCAGCAGCTTTAGCGGATTCCACGAGCAGTACTTC. Encoded protein: CASSFSGFHEQYF.

This clone appeared a single time. The V gene is TRBV27, the J gene TRBJ2-1; 11 nucleotides agree with TRBD2. CDR1 is MNHEY, CDR2 SMNVEV, per germline (reference sequence). V lost 4 bases to trimming and J lost 4 bases; unmatched junction nucleotides: 15. The CDR3 covers 19 residues. Written as DNA, the CDR3 is TGTGCCAGCAGTTCTAGACTAGCGGGACCCGATTTCTTTTACAATGAGCAGTTCTTC. It encodes CASSSRLAGPDFFYNEQFF.

The V gene is TRBV27, the J gene TRBJ1-1; 10 bases align to TRBD1. The CDR3 runs 18 residues. CDR1 is MNHEY, CDR2 SMNVEV, per germline (reference sequence). V trimming: 4 bases; J trimming: 3 bases; junction bases outside the gene matches: 14. The CDR3 is CASSYRLTGGYGDTEAFF. In DNA form, the CDR3 reads TGTGCCAGCAGTTACCGTTTGACAGGGGGCTACGGGGACACTGAAGCTTTCTTT.